The rows below give T cell receptor beta chains drawn from one sample of a study of shared clonotypes between healthy human individuals. The table came from immunoSEQ multiplex PCR; TCRdb's copy has only in-frame clones and leaves some out. The table shows approximately 1,500,000 clones, with 95% to 99% occurring only once. The sample consisted of naive CD4+ T cells sorted from blood. Source of these receptors: a young man in good health. Each CDR3 is given with its conserved first and last residue. Fields, in order: V gene, J gene, D gene, clone size, CDR3 DNA, CDR3 protein. D genes are given only for firm matches. Clone size is given for some rows only: seen once, a few or many times, or a class if the clone is expanded.

>TRBV7-8|TRBJ1-4|NA|NA
TGTGCCAGCAGCTTCGTGGGGTATGCGGAAAAACTGTTTTTT
CASSFVGYAEKLFF
>TRBV7-9|TRBJ2-2|NA|NA
TGTGCCAGCAACAGAGTAGCGAACACCGGGGAGCTGTTTTTT
CASNRVANTGELFF
>TRBV28|TRBJ2-7|TRBD2|NA
TGTGCCAGCAGCCTAGGACTAGCGGGAGCTGTGCAGTACTTC
CASSLGLAGAVQYF
>TRBV28|TRBJ1-1|NA|NA
TGTGCCAGCAGTTTAGTCCGGGGGCGGCGGAGGACTGAAGCTTTCTTT
CASSLVRGRRRTEAFF
>TRBV27|TRBJ2-7|NA|NA
TGTGCCAGCAGTTTCTCTTCAGGCGAGCAGTACTTC
CASSFSSGEQYF
>TRBV29-1|TRBJ2-1|TRBD2|NA
TGCAGCGTTAAAAGCGGGAGCCACAATGAGCAGTTCTTC
CSVKSGSHNEQFF
>TRBV6-6|TRBJ2-2|TRBD2|NA
TGTGCCAGCAGTCCTAGCGGGAGGGCCGCCGGGGAGCTGTTTTTT
CASSPSGRAAGELFF
>TRBV28|TRBJ2-7|NA|NA
TGTGCCAGCAGTTTATTCCTAAGGAGACAGTCCTACGAGCAGTACTTC
CASSLFLRRQSYEQYF
>TRBV14|TRBJ2-7|TRBD2|NA
TGTGCCAGCGCCCGGGCGGGAGGCTACGAGCAGTACTTC
CASARAGGYEQYF
>TRBV29-1|TRBJ2-1|NA|once
TGCAGCGTTGACGTAACAGGTCTTAGTGTCAATGAGCAGTTCTTC
CSVDVTGLSVNEQFF
>TRBV4-1|TRBJ2-7|NA|once
TGCGCCAGCAGCCAAGATAGGGGCGACGAGCAGTACTTC
CASSQDRGDEQYF
>TRBV7-9|TRBJ1-2|TRBD1|NA
TGTGCCAGCAGCCCAGCCGGGACAGGGCGTATTTATGGCTACACCTTC
CASSPAGTGRIYGYTF
>TRBV11-3|TRBJ2-7|NA|NA
TGTGCCAGCAGCCCGGGTAGGACCTACGAGCAGTACTTC
CASSPGRTYEQYF
>TRBV4-1|TRBJ2-1|NA|NA
TGCGCCAGCAGCCACCCCGTGGCAGACAATGAGCAGTTCTTC
CASSHPVADNEQFF
>TRBV15|TRBJ2-3|NA|NA
TGTGCCACCAGCAGAGGCAGGTCCACAGATACGCAGTATTTT
CATSRGRSTDTQYF
>TRBV7-8|TRBJ2-7|TRBD2|NA
TGTGCCAGCAGCTTAGTAGGGCTAGCGGGGCTTTCATCCTACGAGCAGTACTTC
CASSLVGLAGLSSYEQYF
>TRBV10-3|TRBJ2-7|TRBD2|NA
TGTGCCATCAGTAGCGGGAGCGCCACCTACGAGCAGTACTTC
CAISSGSATYEQYF
>TRBV28|TRBJ1-2|NA|NA
TGTGCCAGCAGTCCCCCCGGGGCGGGCTACACCTTC
CASSPPGAGYTF
>TRBV19|TRBJ2-1|TRBD2|once
TGTGCCAGTAGTAAAGGAGGGGAGGGAAGAGGCTCCTACAATGAGCAGTTCTTC
CASSKGGEGRGSYNEQFF
>TRBV5-1|TRBJ2-7|NA|NA
TGCGCCAGCAGCTTGGGTCCGTCTAGCGCCTACGAGCAGTACTTC
CASSLGPSSAYEQYF
>TRBV27|TRBJ1-2|NA|NA
TGTGCCAGCAGCCCGTCTGGGGGGCGTATCTATGGCTACACCTTC
CASSPSGGRIYGYTF
>TRBV6-1|TRBJ1-2|NA|NA
TGTGCCAGCAGTGAGAACAGAATTGGCTACACCTTC
CASSENRIGYTF
>TRBV27|TRBJ2-3|TRBD2|NA
TGTGCCAGCAGCAGCGCCGGACTAGCGGGAAAACCAAGCACAGATACGCAGTATTTT
CASSSAGLAGKPSTDTQYF
>TRBV6-1|TRBJ2-3|NA|NA
TGTGCCAGCAGTGAAACAAGGTTCACAGATACGCAGTATTTT
CASSETRFTDTQYF
>TRBV27|TRBJ2-3|TRBD2|NA
TGTGCCAGCAGTCGCGGACTAGCGGGAGGGCCGAGGGGCGGAGATACGCAGTATTTT
CASSRGLAGGPRGGDTQYF
>TRBV7-2|TRBJ2-7|NA|NA
TGTGCCAGCAGCTTAGAGTTAGGAAGTCACTACGAGCAGTACTTC
CASSLELGSHYEQYF
>TRBV6-5|TRBJ2-1|NA|NA
TGTGCCAGCAGTCCGCGGGGCTCCTACAATGAGCAGTTCTTC
CASSPRGSYNEQFF
>TRBV6-5|TRBJ2-3|NA|NA
TGTGCCAGCAGTTTATTAGGGCCTGACACAGATACGCAGTATTTT
CASSLLGPDTDTQYF
>TRBV5-4|TRBJ1-1|TRBD1|NA
TGTGCCAGCAGCTCGCATACACGACAGGGGCTGTTCTTT
CASSSHTRQGLFF
>TRBV5-1|TRBJ1-1|NA|NA
TGCGCCAGCAGCTTGGCGGGACACCCGAACACTGAAGCTTTCTTT
CASSLAGHPNTEAFF
>TRBV28|TRBJ1-1|NA|NA
TGTGCCAGTGGAGTGATTGAAGCTTTCTTT
CASGVIEAFF
>TRBV19|TRBJ2-1|TRBD1|NA
TGTGCCAGTAGTAATCCGGGACAGAACTACAATGAGCAGTTCTTC
CASSNPGQNYNEQFF
>TRBV14|TRBJ2-5|NA|NA
TGTGCCAGCAGCCGCAGTGGATTCCAAGAGACCCAGTACTTC
CASSRSGFQETQYF
>TRBV5-1|TRBJ2-5|NA|NA
TGCGCCAGTCGACTTTGGGGCAGCCAAGAGACCCAGTACTTC
CASRLWGSQETQYF
>TRBV30|TRBJ1-5|NA|once
TGTGCCTGGAGTCTTTCTAGAGATCAGCCCCAGCATTTT
CAWSLSRDQPQHF
>TRBV25-1|TRBJ2-2|NA|NA
TGTGCCAGCAGTGAATATGGGGAGGGGGGAACAGGGGAGCTGTTTTTT
CASSEYGEGGTGELFF
>TRBV2|TRBJ2-7|TRBD1|NA
TGTGCCAGCAGTGAGGGTGACAGGGACGAGCAGTACTTC
CASSEGDRDEQYF
>TRBV7-9|TRBJ2-1|NA|NA
TGTGCCAGCAGCTTAGGCACTATCTACAATGAGCAGTTCTTC
CASSLGTIYNEQFF
>TRBV14|TRBJ2-7|NA|NA
TGTGCCAGCAGCCAAGATTATGCTGGGACACGCCGCTACGAGCAGTACTTC
CASSQDYAGTRRYEQYF
>TRBV29-1|TRBJ2-7|TRBD1|once
TGCAGCATCCGGGACAGGGCGTCGTACGAGCAGTACTTC
CSIRDRASYEQYF
>TRBV27|TRBJ2-7|TRBD2|NA
TGTGCCAGCAGTTTCCTGGATAATCTAGCGGGAGGCTACGAGCAGTACTTC
CASSFLDNLAGGYEQYF
>TRBV6-1|TRBJ1-1|TRBD1|NA
TGTGCCAGCACCAGGACAGGAGGGAACACTGAAGCTTTCTTT
CASTRTGGNTEAFF
>TRBV7-9|TRBJ2-1|NA|NA
TGTGCCAGCAGTTTAACCTACAATGAGCAGTTCTTC
CASSLTYNEQFF
>TRBV28|TRBJ2-7|NA|NA
TGTGCCAGCAGTTTATATCCGTTCTACGAGCAGTACTTC
CASSLYPFYEQYF
>TRBV5-6|TRBJ2-1|NA|NA
TGTGCCAGCAGCTTGGAACGGTACAATGAGCAGTTCTTC
CASSLERYNEQFF
>TRBV10-3|TRBJ2-7|NA|NA
TGTGCCACCATCAGGGAAAGCTCCTACGAGCAGTACTTC
CATIRESSYEQYF
>TRBV4-3|TRBJ2-1|NA|NA
TGCGCCAGCAGCCAAGGGGACCTAGCCAGGCACAATGAGCAGTTCTTC
CASSQGDLARHNEQFF
>TRBV5-4|TRBJ1-3|TRBD1|NA
TGTGCCAGCAGCGTTTCTGACAGGGCTTCTGGAAACACCATATATTTT
CASSVSDRASGNTIYF